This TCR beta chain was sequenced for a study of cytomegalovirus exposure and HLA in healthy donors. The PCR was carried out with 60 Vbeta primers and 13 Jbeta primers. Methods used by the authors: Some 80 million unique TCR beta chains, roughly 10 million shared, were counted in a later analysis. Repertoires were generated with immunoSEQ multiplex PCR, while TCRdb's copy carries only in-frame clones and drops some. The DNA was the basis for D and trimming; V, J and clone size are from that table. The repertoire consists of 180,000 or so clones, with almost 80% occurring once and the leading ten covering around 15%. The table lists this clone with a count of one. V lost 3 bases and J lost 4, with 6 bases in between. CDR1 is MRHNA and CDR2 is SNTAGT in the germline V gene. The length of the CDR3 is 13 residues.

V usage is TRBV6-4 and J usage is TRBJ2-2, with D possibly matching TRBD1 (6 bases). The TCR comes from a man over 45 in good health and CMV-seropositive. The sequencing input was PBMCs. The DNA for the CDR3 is TGTGCCAGCAGTGAACAGGGCACCGGGGAGCTGTTTTTT. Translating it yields CASSEQGTGELFF.